The source of this TCR beta chain is a study of blood T cell repertoires in COVID-19. At the level of the study: The United States, Italy and Spain supplied acute and convalescent COVID-19 samples. PBMCs, B-cell-depleted T cells, or T cells were the source of the cDNA or gDNA that made up the material.

In the original processing: Reference gene primer amplification in the assay estimated nucleated cell counts. Here immunoSEQ multiplex PCR was the method, and the copy in TCRdb shows in-frame clones only, minus some. The DNA gave D and trimming, while V, J and clone size come from that table. The table records 40,000 to 60,000 clones, approximately 70% of them present only once. Trimming removed 2 bases from V and 8 bases from J; junction bases left unmatched: 15. Germline CDR1 reads LGHDT; CDR2 reads YNNKEL (reference sequence). This CDR3 has 18 amino acids. This clone has only a few counts. V gene TRBV3-1 (or the pseudogene TRBV3-2) combines with J gene TRBJ2-1, with 10 bases lining up with TRBD2. The TCR originated in a woman in her sixties or seventies with acute or convalescent COVID-19. The sequenced material came from peripheral blood. This chain's CDR3 is CASSQTGLAGAGGHEQFF. CDR3 nucleotide sequence: TGTGCCAGCAGCCAAACGGGGCTAGCGGGAGCGGGGGGCCATGAGCAGTTCTTC.